The source of this TCR beta chain is a study of early T cells in non-severe SARS-CoV-2 infection. About this clonotype: No antigen is known for it.

Individual cDNA molecules received unique molecular identifiers. In TCRdb, the 5' RACE reads were re-called with MiXCR into one record per CDR3 protein. The table shows over 90,000 distinct CDR3 sequences, with over 10% occurring only once. Study-level points and caveats: Missing private and CD4 specificities, VDJdb matching favored anti-spike CD8 responses.

The CDR3 has 14 residues. Deletions cut 3 bases from V and 5 bases from J, with 14 bases between. Germline CDR1 DFQATT, CDR2 SNEGSKA (reference sequence). The source is an adult who was a healthcare worker with PCR-confirmed SARS-CoV-2 infection or an uninfected control (not recorded which). Sequences were obtained from whole blood. This chain connects TRBV20-1 to TRBJ2-1; D possibly corresponds to TRBD2 (6 bases). The CDR3 DNA reads TGCAGTGCTAGTGACGGGAGCGAACACAATGAGCAGTTCTTC. Protein sequence: CSASDGSEHNEQFF.